What follows describes a single TCR beta chain. The antigen remains unidentified. This sample stems from a study of cytomegalovirus exposure and HLA in healthy donors. Vbeta (60) and Jbeta (13) primers were used in the PCR. Repertoires were generated with immunoSEQ multiplex PCR, while TCRdb's copy carries only in-frame clones and drops some. The profile covers 150,000 or so clones, with 70% appearing a single time and under 2.5% taken by the ten largest. Germline CDR1 and CDR2: MDHEN and SYDVKM. This CDR3 is built from 12 residues. Donors had nominal health at sampling but likely had unrecorded immune exposures. Notes on the study in general: Productive status was seen about 87% or about 30% of the time for most TCR beta V segments in an earlier analysis.

The clonotype was recovered from an older woman in good health and CMV-seropositive. Sequences were obtained from PBMCs. This chain links TRBV28 with TRBJ1-4, with no clear D. CDR3 sequence reads: CAGSTENEKLFF. For the CDR3, the DNA is TGTGCTGGGAGCACCGAAAATGAAAAACTGTTTTTT.